The next 9 T cell receptor beta chains were all read from a single sample in a study of immune heterogeneity within non-small cell lung tumors (dated by TCRdb to the late 2010s). For the TCR template, genomic DNA was extracted from bulk tumor tissue, and approximately 550 ng of gDNA was amplified for each sample. Multiple biopsies per primary tumor were taken during surgery, spaced as far apart as possible within the tumor mass. The study cohort was described as untreated, and the patients were newly diagnosed NSCLC cases having curative surgery. The listed sequencing device is HiSeq X Ten. The TCR beta CDR3 region was amplified with a multiplex PCR system whose first round ran for roughly 9 cycles using 32 V-gene forward primers and 13 J-gene reverse primers. TCRdb handled the public reads itself, with Q25 trimming in fastp and clone calling in MiXCR, and kept productive beta chains. Under each unique CDR3 protein, matching rows form one entry showing the most common genes and DNA. The sample contains 10,000 or so distinct CDR3 sequences, roughly 17% of them found a single time. Of the sample, roughly 3.7% is held by the ten largest clones.

The sample was lung tumor tissue. These receptors all stem from a man in his forties with non-small cell lung cancer.

The V and J genes are TRBV7-9 and TRBJ1-2; 8 bases align to TRBD1. Trimming at V came to 6 bases and at J to 4 bases, leaving 10 bases not matched to a gene. The germline gives CDR1 SEHNR, CDR2 FQNEAQ (reference sequence). The CDR3 is 15 amino acids. CDR3 residues: CASSQPWTGIYGYTF. In DNA form, the CDR3 reads TGTGCCAGCAGTCAACCCTGGACAGGGATCTATGGCTACACCTTC.

By sample share, this clonotype is medium-sized. This chain links TRBV19 with TRBJ2-3; 10 nucleotides align to TRBD2. Per germline, CDR1 LNHDA and CDR2 SQIVND (reference sequence). V shed 3 bases, J shed 3 bases, and the junction held 6 bases outside the gene matches. This CDR3 has 16 amino acids. The CDR3 spells CASSIGLAGVTDTQYF. The CDR3 bases are TGTGCCAGTAGTATCGGGCTAGCGGGAGTTACAGATACGCAGTATTTT.

This clonotype has ten or more counts. J is TRBJ1-5 and V is TRBV20-1; 9 nucleotides align to TRBD1. The CDR3 has 16 amino acids. The V segment lost 5 bases and the J segment 8 bases; nucleotides outside the gene matches: 16. Germline lookup yields CDR1 DFQATT and CDR2 SNEGSKA (reference sequence). CDR3 loop: CSASDPRDRVLEPQHF. The CDR3 region has the DNA TGCAGTGCTTCCGACCCCCGGGACAGGGTTCTGGAGCCCCAGCATTTT.

A single count supports this clonotype. V and J are TRBV10-3 and TRBJ2-7; 10 bases agree with TRBD1. The CDR3 sequence is 15 residues long. The junction had 4 bases not matched to a gene; V was cut back by 1 base and J by 4 bases. In germline, CDR1 is ENHRY, CDR2 SYGVKD. This chain's CDR3 is CAISELGTGVYEQYF. CDR3 nucleotide sequence: TGTGCCATCAGTGAGTTGGGGACAGGGGTTTACGAGCAGTACTTC.

The chain is built from TRBV5-5 and TRBJ2-3; 12 bases match TRBD2. The CDR3 extends over 16 amino acids. Germline V gene lookup returns CDR1 SGHKS and CDR2 YYEKEE (reference sequence). V lost 2 bases to trimming and J lost 4 bases; unmatched junction nucleotides: 5. The CDR3 here is CASSLGLAGMADTQYF. CDR3 sequence (DNA): TGTGCCAGCAGCTTAGGACTAGCGGGGATGGCAGATACGCAGTATTTT.

This clonotype was observed at least ten times. V and J are TRBV10-2 and TRBJ2-5; 12 bases are a match to TRBD2. In germline, CDR1 is WSHSY, CDR2 SAAADI. CDR3 length: 15 amino acids. V lost 4 bases to trimming and J lost 3 bases; unmatched junction nucleotides: 3. CDR3 in DNA: TGCGCCAGCAGTGGTTCTAGCGGGGGGGAAGAGACCCAGTACTTC. Protein product: CASSGSSGGEETQYF.

This chain uses TRBV20-1 with TRBJ2-7, with TRBD2 identical over 12 bases. Germline loops: CDR1 DFQATT, CDR2 SNEGSKA (reference sequence). The CDR3 spans 15 residues. V gave up 0 bases and J gave up 4 bases; unmatched junction bases: 4. This chain's CDR3 is CSARDVLAGGYEQYF. The CDR3 nucleotides are TGCAGTGCTAGAGATGTGCTAGCGGGAGGGTACGAGCAGTACTTC.

Notes on this clonotype: The junction departs from germline at one end; a sequencing error may be responsible. The chain joins TRBV18 to TRBJ2-3; either TRBD1 or TRBD2 may fit D (7 bases each). CDR1 and CDR2 (germline): KGHSH, LQKENI. The CDR3 length is 19 residues. The CDR3: CVSSPAPAWAGGGGETRYF. The CDR3 nucleotides read TGTGTCAGCTCACCAGCCCCGGCGTGGGCAGGGGGGGGCGGAGAGACCCGGTACTTC.

The gene calls are TRBV3-1 and TRBJ1-1; no definite D call. V lost 3 bases, J lost 8 bases, and 19 bases lay in between. CDR1 and CDR2 from the germline V gene are LGHDT and YNNKEL (reference sequence). The CDR3 sequence is 15 residues long. CDR3 region: CASSHTGGRMREAFF. The CDR3 coding sequence is TGTGCCAGCAGCCATACGGGTGGGCGAATGAGAGAAGCTTTCTTT.